The source of this T cell receptor beta chain is a study of naive and memory T cell subsets. Findings and limits, study-wide: Potentially, T cell activation and differentiation skew this RNA-based measurement.

Ligated cDNA underwent four rounds of PCR with nested alpha and beta constant region primers and SP2. Each CDR3 protein gets one entry after TCRdb re-called the 5' RACE reads with MiXCR. This table holds tens of thousands of distinct CDR3 sequences, about 7.1% found once. An oligonucleotide containing a UMI was ligated to the 3' end of TCR cDNA. This clonotype has ten or more counts. As yet, its antigen is unknown. Looked up from germline, CDR1 is SNHLY and CDR2 is FYNNEI. Trimming took off 10 bases at V and 5 bases at J, with 18 bases between the two ends. The CDR3 contains 14 residues. The TCR originated in a female donor in good health. The chain combines TRBV2 with TRBJ2-1; D unclear. CDR3 residues: CATQPGRGNNEQFF. The CDR3 region has the DNA TGTGCCACTCAGCCAGGTAGAGGAAACAATGAGCAGTTCTTC.